This T cell receptor (beta chain) was recovered during a study of naive and memory T cell subsets. The CDR3 length is 20 residues. From germline, CDR1 is KGHDR and CDR2 SFDVKD. The ends lost 4 bases at V and 2 bases at J; junction bases unmatched: 16. Two oligonucleotides, mixed equimolar, formed the beta constant-region primer covering TRBC1 and TRBC2. Nested alpha and beta constant-region primers with the SP2 primer drove four PCR rounds on ligated cDNA. Using its own MiXCR run on the UMI-ligation and nested PCR reads, TCRdb lists one record per CDR3 protein. The data show roughly 97,000 distinct CDR3 sequences, with approximately 14% seen just once and 2.5% to 3.5% held by the top ten. In its sample, this clonotype was seen a few times. Its antigen is unknown. Study-wide findings and caveats: Over 85% of naive TCR sequences appeared only once, unlike memory subsets. TCR abundance followed a power law differing between naive and memory subsets. Naive repertoires, especially CD8, held a few larger clonotypes, possibly memory cells re-expressing CD45RA.

This chain connects TRBV24-1 to TRBJ2-1; 10 bases line up with TRBD2. Input material: naive CD8+ T cells from blood. This clonotype originated in a human donor in good health. CDR3 protein: CATSDPAAPSGRGTYNEQFF. The CDR3 DNA is TGTGCCACCAGTGACCCGGCGGCCCCGAGCGGGAGGGGGACCTACAATGAGCAGTTCTTC.